The T cell receptor (beta chain) under discussion was sequenced for a study of identical twins. Study findings and constraints: Cross-sectional statistics underpinned the conclusions; the same donors were not followed.

This clonotype was counted a few times. Its specificity is unknown. Each CDR3 protein is one row after TCRdb ran MiXCR on the 5' RACE reads. Among 400,000 to 550,000 distinct CDR3 sequences listed, around 20% were seen once. The germline CDR1 and CDR2 sequences are DFQATT and SNEGSKA (reference sequence). V gave up 3 bases and J gave up 11 bases, with 18 bases separating them. The CDR3 is 13 residues long. The sample was also reused in another study, on T cells expressing NK-cell markers.

Specimen: CD4+ T cells sorted from blood. The receptor was isolated from a woman aged 18-29 years in good health. V is TRBV20-1 and J is TRBJ2-3; D possibly corresponds to TRBD2 (6 bases). This chain's CDR3 is CSARTRDGGVQYF. The CDR3 DNA reads TGCAGTGCTAGGACTAGGGATGGTGGAGTGCAGTATTTT.